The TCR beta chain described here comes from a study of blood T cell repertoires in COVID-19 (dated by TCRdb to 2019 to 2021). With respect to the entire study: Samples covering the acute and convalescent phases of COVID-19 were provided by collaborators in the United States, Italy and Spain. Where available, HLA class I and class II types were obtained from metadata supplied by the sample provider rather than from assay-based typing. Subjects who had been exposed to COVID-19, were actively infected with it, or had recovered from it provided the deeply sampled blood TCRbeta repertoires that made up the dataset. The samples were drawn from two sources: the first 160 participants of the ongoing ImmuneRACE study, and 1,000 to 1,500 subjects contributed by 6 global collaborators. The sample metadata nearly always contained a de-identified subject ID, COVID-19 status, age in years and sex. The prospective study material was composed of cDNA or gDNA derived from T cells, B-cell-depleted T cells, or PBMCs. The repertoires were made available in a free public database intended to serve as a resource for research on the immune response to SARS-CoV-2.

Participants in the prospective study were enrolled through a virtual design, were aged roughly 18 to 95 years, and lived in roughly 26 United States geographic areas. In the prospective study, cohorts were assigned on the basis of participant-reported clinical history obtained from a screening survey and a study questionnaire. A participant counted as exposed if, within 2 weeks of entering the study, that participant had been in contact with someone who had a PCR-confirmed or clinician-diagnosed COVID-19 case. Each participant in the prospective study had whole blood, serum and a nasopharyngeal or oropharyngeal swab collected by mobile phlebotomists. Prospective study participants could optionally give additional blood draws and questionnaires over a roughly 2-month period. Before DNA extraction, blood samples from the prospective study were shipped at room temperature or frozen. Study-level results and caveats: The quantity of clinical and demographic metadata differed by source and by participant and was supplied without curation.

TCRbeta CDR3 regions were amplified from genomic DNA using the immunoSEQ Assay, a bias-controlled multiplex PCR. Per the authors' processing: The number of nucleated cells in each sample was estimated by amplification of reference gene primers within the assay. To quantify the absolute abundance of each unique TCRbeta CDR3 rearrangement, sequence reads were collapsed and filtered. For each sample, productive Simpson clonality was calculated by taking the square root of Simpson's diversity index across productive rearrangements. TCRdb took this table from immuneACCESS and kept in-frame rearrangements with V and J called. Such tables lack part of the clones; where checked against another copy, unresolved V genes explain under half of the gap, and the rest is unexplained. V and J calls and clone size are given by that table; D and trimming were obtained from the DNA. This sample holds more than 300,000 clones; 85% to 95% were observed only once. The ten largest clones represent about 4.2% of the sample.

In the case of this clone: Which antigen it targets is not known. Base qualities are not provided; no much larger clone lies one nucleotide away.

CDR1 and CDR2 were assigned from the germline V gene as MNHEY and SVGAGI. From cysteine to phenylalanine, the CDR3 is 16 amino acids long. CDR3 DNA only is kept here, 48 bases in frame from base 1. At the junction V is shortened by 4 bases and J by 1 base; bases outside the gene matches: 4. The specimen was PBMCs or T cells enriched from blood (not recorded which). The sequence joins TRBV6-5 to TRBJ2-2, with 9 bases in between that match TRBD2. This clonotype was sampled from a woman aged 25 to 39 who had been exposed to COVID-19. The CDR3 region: CASSSVSGGNTGELFF. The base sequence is TGTGCCAGCAGTTCAGTTAGCGGGGGGAACACCGGGGAGCTGTTTTTT.